The next 29 T cell receptor beta chains were all read from a single sample in a study of T cell responses to AZD1222 COVID-19 vaccine. Libraries were prepared by immunoSEQ multiplex PCR; TCRdb keeps only in-frame clonotypes and omits some of them. The sample yields some 150,000 clones, roughly 87% seen once. The material was peripheral blood, obtained 28 days after the second dose of the MenACWY control vaccine. The receptors originated from an adult who received the MenACWY meningococcal vaccine as a control.

The CDR3 loop is CASSRTTSGSYNEQFF. The CDR3 DNA is TGCGCCAGCAGCCGAACCACTAGCGGGTCCTACAATGAGCAGTTCTTC. V is TRBV5-1 and J is TRBJ2-1; the match to TRBD2 covers 9 bases. The CDR3 has 16 residues. After removal of 4 bases from V and 1 base from J, the junction contained 6 bases not matched to a gene. Germline loops: CDR1 SGHRS, CDR2 YFSETQ.

This CDR3 reads CAWHNLLDTQYF. CDR3 DNA: TGTGCCTGGCACAACCTTTTGGATACGCAGTATTTT. This chain joins TRBV30 and TRBJ2-3; no clear D. Trimming stripped 5 bases from V and 6 bases from J, with 12 bases between. Per the germline V gene, CDR1 is GTSNPN and CDR2 is SVGIG (reference sequence). CDR3 length: 12 residues.

The rearrangement joins TRBV6-5 to TRBJ1-1; D might be TRBD1 (5 bases). Germline loops: CDR1 MNHEY, CDR2 SVGAGI. The germline V and J ends were trimmed by 8 bases and 0 bases, with 7 bases remaining between them. CDR3 size: 12 residues. The CDR3, as DNA: TGTGCCAGCGGGACTGTGAACACTGAAGCTTTCTTT. Its translation is CASGTVNTEAFF.

The CDR3 nucleotides read TGTGCCAGCAGCTCACGGACAGGGGAACCCCAGCATTTT. The encoded protein is CASSSRTGEPQHF. J is TRBJ1-5 and V is TRBV7-2, with 9 bases lining up with TRBD1. With V trimmed by 4 bases and J by 10 bases, 5 bases remained unmatched. The germline gives CDR1 SGHTA, CDR2 FQGNSA. CDR3 length equals 13 residues.

V is TRBV6-6 and J is TRBJ1-5; the match to TRBD1 covers 7 bases. The CDR3 loop spans 15 amino acids. Unmatched junction bases numbered 6, after V lost 5 bases and J lost 2 bases. Germline V CDR1 and CDR2: MNHNY, SVGAGI (reference sequence). CDR3: CASSKGADGNQPQHF. DNA for the CDR3: TGTGCCAGCAGTAAGGGGGCGGATGGCAATCAGCCCCAGCATTTT.

The rearrangement uses TRBV3-1 (or the pseudogene TRBV3-2) and TRBJ2-2; 8 nucleotides line up with TRBD2. This CDR3 has 16 amino acids. V shed 3 bases and J 3 bases; nucleotides not matched to a gene: 6. Germline loops: CDR1 LGHDT, CDR2 YNNKEL (reference sequence). The CDR3: CASSQFTGGDTGELFF. In DNA, the CDR3 is TGTGCCAGCAGCCAGTTCACCGGGGGGGACACCGGGGAGCTGTTTTTT.

The V and J genes are TRBV3-1 (or the pseudogene TRBV3-2) and TRBJ1-5; 7 bases agree with TRBD1. The CDR3 covers 14 residues. Germline lookup yields CDR1 LGHDT and CDR2 YNNKEL (reference sequence). V gave up 5 bases and J gave up 7 bases; unmatched junction bases: 8. CDR3 bases: TGTGCCAGCAGCGACAGGGCGATGGGCCAGCCCCAGCATTTT. Translated, it gives CASSDRAMGQPQHF.

As regards this clone: The junction differs from germline at one of its ends, possibly a read error. In DNA, the CDR3 is TGTGCCACCAGTCGGGGTTCCGGTGGCTACACCTTC. It yields the protein CATSRGSGGYTF. V is TRBV12-3 or TRBV12-4 and J is TRBJ1-2; D unclear. The CDR3 is made up of 12 amino acids.

The chain has TRBV7-2 and TRBJ1-1; D perhaps matches TRBD1 (5 bases). V lost 4 bases and J 4 bases, leaving 22 bases between the germline ends. Germline CDR1 and CDR2: SGHTA and FQGNSA. The CDR3 consists of 17 residues. The CDR3 sequence is CASSSGYGNRWGTEAFF. The CDR3 DNA sequence: TGTGCCAGCAGCTCTGGGTATGGAAACAGGTGGGGCACTGAAGCTTTCTTT. Drawing the rest from reference TRBV7-2 and TRBJ1-1, the complete variable domain is GAGVSQSPSNKVTEKGKDVELRCDPISGHTALYWYRQSLGQGLEFLIYFQGNSAPDKSGLPSDRFSAERTGGSVSTLTIQRTQQEDSAVYLCASSSGYGNRWGTEAFFGQGTRLTVV.

V and J are TRBV18 and TRBJ1-4; D not resolved. Trimming removed 2 bases from V and 7 bases from J, with 11 bases in between. The CDR3 length is 14 residues. Germline CDR1 and CDR2: KGHSH and LQKENI. The CDR3 bases are TGTGCCAGCTCACCATCCGGGGAGGTTGAAAAACTGTTTTTT. Its protein is CASSPSGEVEKLFF. The entire variable domain, with the rest obtained from reference TRBV18 and TRBJ1-4, is as follows: NAGVMQNPRHLVRRRGQEARLRCSPMKGHSHVYWYRQLPEEGLKFMVYLQKENIIDESGMPKERFSAEFPKEGPSILRIQQVVRGDSAAYFCASSPSGEVEKLFFGSGTQLSVL.

The chain links TRBV5-1 to TRBJ1-1, with D perhaps TRBD1 (5 bases). CDR1 is SGHRS, CDR2 YFSETQ, per germline. The CDR3 has 15 amino acids. V was pared by 0 bases and J by 1 base, with 10 bases between. The CDR3 nucleotides read TGCGCCAGCAGCTTGGTTGCAGGGAAGAACACTGAAGCTTTCTTT. As protein: CASSLVAGKNTEAFF.

This chain connects TRBV19 to TRBJ2-1, with a tentative D call TRBD1 (6 bases). CDR3 length equals 14 residues. Trimming left V 7 bases short and J 5 bases short, with 15 bases between. Per germline, CDR1 LNHDA and CDR2 SQIVND (reference sequence). Written as DNA, the CDR3 is TGTGCCAGTACTACAGGGTCGGATCACAATGAGCAGTTCTTC. This codes for CASTTGSDHNEQFF.

J is TRBJ2-7 and V is TRBV9; 9 bases fit TRBD1. J lost 0 bases, V lost 7 bases, and 5 bases had no gene match. The CDR3 is 14 amino acids. Germline V CDR1 and CDR2: SGDLS, YYNGEE. The CDR3: CASATGQGSYEQYF. The CDR3 region has the DNA TGTGCCAGCGCCACGGGACAGGGCTCCTACGAGCAGTACTTC. Supplemented by reference TRBV9 and TRBJ2-7, the full variable domain reads DSGVTQTPKHLITATGQRVTLRCSPRSGDLSVYWYQQSLDQGLQFLIQYYNGEERAKGNILERFSAQQFPDLHSELNLSSLELGDSALYFCASATGQGSYEQYFGPGTRLTVT.

V gene TRBV13 combines with J gene TRBJ2-5; 8 bases line up with TRBD1. This CDR3 is 13 amino acids long. Losses at the gene ends were 5 bases for V and 4 bases for J; bases not matched to a gene: 3. Germline CDR1 PRHDT, CDR2 FYEKMQ (reference sequence). The CDR3: CASSDTGGETQYF. The CDR3 bases are TGTGCCAGCAGCGATACAGGGGGAGAGACCCAGTACTTC.

The CDR3 spells CAWSVGSGIGEQFF. The CDR3 DNA reads TGTGCCTGGAGTGTGGGTAGCGGAATAGGAGAGCAGTTCTTC. The rearrangement joins TRBV30 to TRBJ2-1, with D possibly being TRBD2 (6 bases). The CDR3 has 14 amino acids. CDR1 is GTSNPN, CDR2 SVGIG, per germline (reference sequence). V was trimmed by 0 bases and J by 10 bases, leaving 16 bases between them.

This clone was seen once. The rearrangement joins TRBV10-3 to TRBJ1-4, with D maybe TRBD1 (6 bases). CDR3 length equals 13 residues. Germline values: CDR1 ENHRY, CDR2 SYGVKD. The V end was cut by 6 bases, the J end by 4 bases, with 9 bases between. CDR3 protein: CAIRGGLNEKLFF. In nucleotides, the CDR3 is TGTGCCATCAGGGGGGGCCTTAATGAAAAACTGTTTTTT.

The chain carries TRBV6-2 or TRBV6-3 and TRBJ1-2; 7 bases are shared with TRBD1. J gave up 7 bases and V 0 bases, and 5 bases lay outside the gene matches. Germline CDR1 is MNHEY and CDR2 is SVGEGT. This CDR3 region has 14 residues. For the CDR3, the DNA is TGTGCCAGCAGTTACTCCGAGGGGGCGCGTGGCTACACCTTC. Protein sequence: CASSYSEGARGYTF.

V usage is TRBV18 and J usage is TRBJ1-4; TRBD1 might be the D (6 bases). Trimming removed 1 base at V and 7 bases at J, with 16 bases between. Germline V CDR1 and CDR2: KGHSH, LQKENI. The CDR3 totals 16 residues. The CDR3 DNA reads as TGTGCCAGCTCACCACGACAGGTCCTCGGCGGTGAAAAACTGTTTTTT. Amino acid sequence: CASSPRQVLGGEKLFF.

This clone was picked up one time. The chain has TRBV7-3 and TRBJ1-1; 8 positions agree with TRBD1. Per germline, CDR1 SGHTA and CDR2 FQGTGA. The junction had 7 bases not matched to a gene; V was cut back by 5 bases and J by 8 bases. The CDR3 has 13 amino acids. The CDR3 bases are TGTGCCAGCAGCCCGGACAGGGATGGCGAAGCTTTCTTT. It translates to CASSPDRDGEAFF.

CDR3 protein: CASTGWYAGELFF. For the CDR3, the DNA is TGTGCCAGCACGGGATGGTATGCCGGGGAGCTGTTTTTT. V usage is TRBV6-6 and J usage is TRBJ2-2; TRBD2 is a possible D gene (5 bases). Trimming took off 7 bases at V and 6 bases at J, with 12 bases between the two ends. The length of the CDR3 is 13 residues. Germline V gene lookup returns CDR1 MNHNY and CDR2 SVGAGI (reference sequence).

This clone has only one observation. The rearrangement uses TRBV7-3 and TRBJ2-1; 7 nucleotides line up with TRBD2. This CDR3 spans 13 amino acids. Germline V gene data show CDR1 as SGHTA and CDR2 as FQGTGA. V lost 1 base to trimming and J lost 13 bases; unmatched junction nucleotides: 7. CDR3 sequence (DNA): TGTGCCAGCAGCTTAATTAGCGGGCCTTTTCAGTTCTTC. Translating gives CASSLISGPFQFF. Based on the CDR3 plus reference TRBV7-3 and TRBJ2-1, the full variable domain is GAGVSQTPSNKVTEKGKYVELRCDPISGHTALYWYRQSLGQGPEFLIYFQGTGAADDSGLPNDRFFAVRPEGSVSTLKIQRTERGDSAVYLCASSLISGPFQFFGPGTRLTVL.

The V and J genes are TRBV7-2 and TRBJ1-2, with a possible D match to TRBD1 (5 bases). V lost 3 bases and J lost 0, with 8 bases in between. This CDR3 has 14 residues. Germline values: CDR1 SGHTA, CDR2 FQGNSA. The CDR3 region is CASSFGGANYGYTF. Written as DNA, the CDR3 is TGTGCCAGCAGCTTCGGGGGGGCTAACTATGGCTACACCTTC.

The chain is built from TRBV28 and TRBJ2-3, with 8 bases aligning to TRBD2. The CDR3 contains 16 residues. V trimming: 5 bases; J trimming: 2 bases; junction bases outside the gene matches: 9. CDR1 MDHEN and CDR2 SYDVKM come from the germline V gene. This chain's CDR3 is CASSVAGSTLTDTQYF. The CDR3 region has the DNA TGTGCCAGCAGTGTAGCGGGGAGCACCCTCACAGATACGCAGTATTTT.

This clone was seen just once. V is TRBV6-6 and J is TRBJ2-3, with D perhaps assigned TRBD1 or TRBD2 (5 bases each). V lost 8 bases and J lost 4, with 13 bases in between. Per the germline V gene, CDR1 is MNHNY and CDR2 is SVGAGI (reference sequence). The CDR3 contains 13 residues. The CDR3 coding sequence is TGTGCCAGCGCGGGCCGGGGCGCAGATACGCAGTATTTT. Encoded protein: CASAGRGADTQYF.

The chain combines TRBV5-5 with TRBJ2-7; unclear D gene. Per germline, CDR1 SGHKS and CDR2 YYEKEE (reference sequence). V lost 2 bases to trimming and J lost 6 bases, with 15 bases between them. CDR3 length: 14 amino acids. This chain's CDR3 is CASSFQYGRTEQYF. CDR3 nucleotides: TGTGCCAGCAGCTTTCAGTACGGAAGAACCGAGCAGTACTTC.

This sequence joins TRBV19 and TRBJ2-2; 11 nucleotides line up with TRBD2. The germline V gene encodes CDR1 LNHDA and CDR2 SQIVND (reference sequence). The CDR3 spans 21 residues. The junction had 22 bases not matched to a gene; V was cut back by 6 bases and J by 4 bases. CDR3 region: CASRLPTPGLAARGGTGELFF. CDR3 DNA: TGTGCCAGTAGACTCCCGACCCCGGGACTAGCGGCCCGGGGAGGCACCGGGGAGCTGTTTTTT.

V usage is TRBV7-6 and J usage is TRBJ1-2; D is possibly TRBD1 (6 bases). This CDR3 region has 16 residues. With 1 base removed from V and 2 bases from J, the gap between germline ends came to 14 bases. CDR1 and CDR2 from the germline V gene are SGHVS and FNYEAQ. CDR3 residues: CASSLGQWTENYGYTF. In DNA, the CDR3 is TGTGCCAGCAGCTTAGGTCAATGGACAGAGAACTATGGCTACACCTTC.

The J gene is TRBJ1-2, the V gene TRBV12-3 or TRBV12-4; no clear D. V shed 4 bases and J shed 8 bases, with 11 bases lying between them. The CDR3 spans 12 residues. Written as DNA, the CDR3 is TGTGCCAGCAGTTACGGAGGGCGAGGCTACACCTTC. It specifies CASSYGGRGYTF.

V usage is TRBV4-1 and J usage is TRBJ1-2, with D possibly being TRBD1 (5 bases). The CDR3 extends over 16 amino acids. Germline CDR1 is MGHRA and CDR2 is YSYEKL. Trimming took 4 bases from V and 5 from J, leaving 20 bases between them. The DNA for the CDR3 is TGCGCCAGCAGCCTGCGGGACCGAGCAAATTTATATGGCTACACCTTC. Its protein is CASSLRDRANLYGYTF.